The entry below gives a single T cell receptor beta chain sequence along with its context. The target antigen is unknown. An end of the junction differs from the germline gene, which may be a read error. The data belong to a study of T cells in Graves' hyperthyroidism and ophthalmopathy. Study conclusions and caveats: In the blood, most expanded thyroid clonotypes above 0.001 appeared as well. In validation, the model predicted ophthalmopathy. These predictions came a median 6.5 months before onset.

Patients with uncontrolled infections, other autoimmune diseases, pregnancy or lactation were excluded. Diagnostic assessment was based on clinical symptoms, serum thyroxine and TRAb, thyroid ultrasound and orbital computed tomography. In germline, CDR1 is SEHNR, CDR2 FQNEAQ (reference sequence). The CDR3 has 13 residues. Regions amplified from RNA transcripts were the TCR beta CDR3 regions. The HTBI primer set drove a first-round RT-PCR of the TCR CDR3. Each CDR3 protein gets one entry after TCRdb re-called the multiplex PCR reads with MiXCR. In the table there are approximately 700,000 distinct CDR3 sequences, about 45% of which are singletons.

Sample: peripheral blood or thyroid tissue (not recorded which). The TCR originated in an adult man with Graves' disease, either hyperthyroidism or ophthalmopathy (not recorded which). This chain connects TRBV7-9 to TRBJ2-6; 7 positions match TRBD1. Written as DNA, the CDR3 is TGTGCCAGCAGCTTCGCAGGGGGCAACGTCCTGACTTTC. It codes for CASSFAGGNVLTF.